This T cell receptor (beta chain) emerged from a study of T cell clonotyping in hematopoietic cell transplantation. Study-level points and caveats: No sorting was done, leaving CD4 and CD8 contributions mixed. Graft donor and pretransplant recipient Inverse Simpson Index values predicted broader posttransplant TCR diversity. Recipient TCR diversity dropped after transplant; expanded clonotypes rose from day 30 to 180. Few recipient clonotypes overlapped donors; over 95% were de novo at given depth.

The CDR3 is 13 amino acids. Trimming removed 2 bases from V and 4 bases from J; junction bases left unmatched: 0. Germline values: CDR1 LNHDA, CDR2 SQIVND (reference sequence). About this clone: What it binds is not known.

TCRdb's table, derived via immunoSEQ multiplex PCR, lists solely in-frame clones and lacks some. The table includes several thousand clones, around 97% detected once. The sequences come from peripheral blood mononuclear cells, collected 100 days after allogeneic stem cell transplant. This rearrangement joins TRBV19 to TRBJ1-1, with 8 bases identical to TRBD1. This clonotype was sampled from a male patient between 60 and 69 years old who had an allogeneic stem cell transplant from a related donor, so the T cells may come from the graft donor. Some clones in this sample may be carry-over from other donors' samples. The CDR3 sequence: CASSITGGTEAFF. The CDR3 bases are TGTGCCAGTAGTATAACAGGGGGCACTGAAGCTTTCTTT.